A single T cell receptor (beta chain) is shown here with its context. Its antigen is currently not known. The record has no base qualities; no much larger clone is one base away. Systemically healthy Caucasian individuals from Russia, approximately 39 in total and aged roughly 6 to 100 years, were included as donors. Roughly 11 milliliters of peripheral blood were drawn from each donor into EDTA-treated Vacutainer tubes. PBMCs were isolated by Ficoll-Paque density-gradient centrifugation, with at least 7 million obtained per sample. Total RNA was extracted from PBMCs with Trizol reagent, with at least 5.5 micrograms obtained per sample. For every donor, flow cytometry on a PBMC aliquot measured the percentage of naive CD45RAhigh/CD27high T cells. Preparation of the library involved 5' RACE. Reads for this sample came from an Illumina HiSeq 2500. A second PCR of roughly 7 to 12 cycles was run with a J-beta primer mix and a sample-barcoded 5' primer. Each TCR beta cDNA molecule received a unique molecular identifier from a template-switch 5' adaptor carrying 12 random nucleotides. Each sample yielded at least 3 million CDR3-containing paired-end reads. First-strand cDNA synthesis was performed from all RNA using the Mint cDNA synthesis kit, with priming by a TRBC-specific oligonucleotide. Following uracil-DNA glycosylase treatment, a first 18-cycle PCR with universal primers M1SS and BC2_uni_R was performed on all cDNA. The authors processed their data as follows. Normalization of each sample was performed by random selection of 1 million high-quality reads, each carrying a distinct molecular identifier. Instead of being binned into consensus sequences, reads that shared molecular identifiers were thrown out. MiTCR, run with a Q25 quality threshold and the strictest error-elimination algorithm, handled CDR3 identification, clonotype clustering and error correction. A nonparametric unseen species model with Euler transformation was used to estimate lower-bound total TCR beta diversity. In TCRdb, the public reads were trimmed at Q25 with fastp and aligned with MiXCR, with productive beta chains retained. A single entry per CDR3 protein holds the most common genes and DNA from its merged rows. TCRdb assigned the V and J calls; the authors' analysis was not used. This sample lists 1.5 million to 2 million distinct CDR3 sequences; about 28% were detected once. Roughly 8% of the sample rests with the top ten.

V lost 4 bases and J lost 6 bases, and the count of bases not matched to a germline gene is 15. From cysteine to phenylalanine, the CDR3 is 16 amino acids long. Only CDR3 DNA remains: 48 bases, in frame from the first base. As encoded in the germline V gene (reference sequence), CDR1 is DFQATT while CDR2 is SNEGSKA. This specimen comes from a study of blood T cells in healthy people across ages (dated by TCRdb to between 2014 and 2016). Notes on the research overall: In model experiments, template switching captured roughly one uniquely barcoded TCR beta cDNA molecule for every two T cells. To avoid experimental bias, donors of different ages were spread randomly across the sequencing lanes. The donors were divided into four age groups: young (average roughly 15 years), middle-aged (roughly 42), aged (under 70) and long-lived (roughly 82). Age-related changes in TCR beta repertoire diversity were measured in the study by deep sequencing normalized with unique cDNA molecular identifiers. For two donors (one aged 18 to 30 and one aged 80 or older), the study analyzed two additional independent replicas of 1 million unique cDNA reads from the same blood draw.

On the study overall, not on this receptor specifically: Estimates of total diversity based on one million sequenced T cells were considered lower bounds and underestimates. Because profiling used bulk unsorted PBMCs, naive and antigen-experienced compartments could not be compared conclusively. Observed TCR beta diversity per million T cells fell roughly linearly with age, and a significant reduction was already apparent by age about 36. There was a strong correlation between observed TCR beta diversity and the percentage of naive T cells measured by flow cytometry. The long-lived group showed more naive CD4+ T cells, fewer expanded clones and increased TCR diversity than the aged group, suggesting age selection. Because donor CMV infection status was unknown, age-related changes in expanded clonotypes were potentially confounded.

The sequencing sample was made of blood. The sequence derives from a woman aged 25-40 years in good health. The rearrangement combines TRBV20-1 with TRBJ1-2, with TRBD1 matching 9 junction bases. The CDR3: CSATPGGSGTGNGYTF. The nucleotides are TGCAGTGCTACCCCAGGAGGTTCCGGGACAGGGAATGGCTACACCTTC.